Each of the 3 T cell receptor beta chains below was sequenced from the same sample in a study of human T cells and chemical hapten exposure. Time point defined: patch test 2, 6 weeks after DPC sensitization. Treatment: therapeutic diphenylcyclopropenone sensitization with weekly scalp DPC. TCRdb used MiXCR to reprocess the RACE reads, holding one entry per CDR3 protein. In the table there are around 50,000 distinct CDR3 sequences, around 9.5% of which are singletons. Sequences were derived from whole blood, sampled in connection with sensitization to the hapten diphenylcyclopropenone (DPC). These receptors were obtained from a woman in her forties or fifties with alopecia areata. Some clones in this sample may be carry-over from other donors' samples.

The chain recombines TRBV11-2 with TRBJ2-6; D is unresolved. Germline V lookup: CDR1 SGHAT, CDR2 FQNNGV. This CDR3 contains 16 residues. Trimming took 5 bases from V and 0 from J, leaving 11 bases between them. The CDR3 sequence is CASSNRIVSGANVLTF. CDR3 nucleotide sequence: TGTGCCAGCAGCAACCGTATTGTCTCTGGGGCCAACGTCCTGACTTTC.

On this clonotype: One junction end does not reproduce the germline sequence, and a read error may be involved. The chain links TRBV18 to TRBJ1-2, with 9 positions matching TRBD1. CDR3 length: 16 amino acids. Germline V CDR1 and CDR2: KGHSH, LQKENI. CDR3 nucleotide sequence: TGTGCCGGCTCACCGCGAAGGGACAGGGAAAACGATGGCTACACCTTC. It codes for CAGSPRRDRENDGYTF. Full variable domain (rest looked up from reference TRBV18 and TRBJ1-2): NAGVMQNPRHLVRRRGQEARLRCSPMKGHSHVYWYRQLPEEGLKFMVYLQKENIIDESGMPKERFSAEFPKEGPSILRIQQVVRGDSAAYFCAGSPRRDRENDGYTFGSGTRLTVV.

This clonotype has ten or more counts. CDR3 in DNA: TGTGCCAGCAGCTTCAGCGGGAGTGTCACCGGGGAGCTGTTTTTT. Protein: CASSFSGSVTGELFF. The chain carries TRBV7-9 and TRBJ2-2, with 8 bases matching TRBD2. This CDR3 is built from 15 residues. Looked up from germline, CDR1 is SEHNR and CDR2 is FQNEAQ (reference sequence). Trimming removed 3 bases from V and 4 bases from J; junction bases left unmatched: 4.